This entry features one T cell receptor (beta chain) sequence. Its target antigen remains unknown. Per-base qualities were not stored, and no clone one base away is much larger. The cohort comprised some 700 healthy bone marrow donors. At the time of sampling, every cohort member was nominally healthy, though immune exposures that went unrecorded were likely present. The donor tested CMV seronegative and was one of the 352 seronegative cohort members. Every donor gave a peripheral blood sample, and the peripheral blood mononuclear cells from that sample were used for TCR beta sequencing. Genomic DNA was extracted from the blood cell samples with the Qiagen DNeasy Blood Extraction Kit. The library was made by the immunoSEQ multiplex PCR assay. For the multiplex PCR, a mixture combining 60 forward primers for TCR Vbeta segments and 13 reverse primers for TCR Jbeta segments was used. A multiplex PCR assay on genomic DNA amplified the CDR3 region of rearranged TCR beta genes. Amplified TCR beta libraries were sequenced as 87-base-pair reads on the Illumina HiSeq System. The study's processing was this. A later analysis tallied 70 million to 100 million unique TCR beta chains across the 550 to 850 repertoires, and around 12 million of those chains were shared by two or more donors. To remove PCR and sequencing errors, raw reads were error-corrected and collapsed into unique sequences using a nearest-neighbor algorithm that merged closely related sequences. CDR3 sequences were aligned to IMGT reference sequences to assign V, D and J gene segments. For a sequence to be retained, a match of at least six nucleotides was required to both a V gene segment and a J gene segment. Rearrangements were called productive when the CDR3 lacked stop codons and stayed in frame with V and J; all others were non-productive. CDR3 was defined according to IMGT convention as the region running from the second conserved V-encoded cysteine to the conserved J-encoded phenylalanine. The earlier analysis of 550 to 650 of the donors excluded any sequence lacking an unambiguous match to a single V gene segment. An earlier analysis of 587 of the donors classified V segments as functional when productive rearrangements were above 56.7% and as segregating when the standard deviation between donors was above 5%. A statistical classification framework was built for diagnosing cytomegalovirus status from the catalog of TCR beta chain sequences. In a later analysis, TCR nucleotide sequences were compared against IMGT/GENE-DB human TR gene sequences so that V and J genes could be assigned. A later analysis assigned CDR3 sequences and most-parsimonious VDJ recombination scenarios with the TCRdist pipeline. In a later analysis, each TCR beta chain was defined by its CDR3 amino acid sequence together with its V-gene family, and reads without a unique V-gene family were excluded. A later analysis removed 600 or so highly shared, low-generation-probability nucleotide sequences to deal with suspected cross-contamination and a sequencing artifact. For each public chain, a later analysis derived a clonal expansion index from normalized ranks of inferred template counts within each repertoire. A later analysis computed generation probabilities with a VDJ recombination model fitted to out-of-frame rearrangements, and checked the results against IGoR. In a later analysis, TCR-TCR, TCR-HLA and TCR-CMV co-occurrence was scored with hypergeometric tests, and a repertoire-size bias correction was applied to TCR pairs. In a later analysis, false discovery rates were estimated by permuting HLA or CMV assignments 20 times. In a later analysis, co-occurring TCRs were grouped using DBSCAN, with TCRdist sequence similarity added in when clustering inside HLA-allele-positive subsets. Co-occurrence clustering excluded repertoires with fewer than 30,000 or more than 120,000 public chains, plus five with anomalous nucleotide sharing. The table comes from immuneACCESS by way of TCRdb, which keeps in-frame sequences with V and J called. Part of the clones is missing from these tables; in studies checked, under half for an unresolved V gene and the rest for unknown reasons. V, J and clone size are taken as reported in that table, and D and trimming were inferred from the DNA itself. The sample includes about 160,000 clones, with roughly 80% observed a single time. The top ten hold around 0.97% of the sample.

This entry belongs to a study of cytomegalovirus exposure and HLA in healthy donors (dated by TCRdb to about 2017). Looking at the study overall: According to an earlier analysis of several hundred of the donors, some 170 million T cells yielded 95 million to 140 million unique TCR beta sequences and more than 250 Gb of sequence data. Besides the first cohort of approximately 670 subjects, a separate validation cohort made up of 120 or so different subjects was used. Rather than using new phenotypic data, the later analysis identified candidate immune exposures from TCR beta sequences and from how often those sequences occurred across donors. Class I and class II HLA loci were covered by the typing at four-digit resolution. Across some 400 genotyped donors of the cohort, an average of approximately 240,000 unique TCR beta nucleotide sequences per donor were sequenced, and roughly 18% of those sequences were non-productive. Because of strong linkage in the cohort, five DR-DQ haplotypes were treated as single units for association and clustering. An earlier analysis of roughly 600 of the donors used high-throughput TCR beta sequencing to judge whether each TCR beta V gene segment behaved as functional or pseudogenic. The aim of the study was to test whether cataloging public T cell receptors could identify signatures of past pathogen exposure. A later genetic analysis took genome-wide SNP genotypes for 398 of the 666 donors and used that subset as a discovery cohort. A later analysis re-analyzed previously published TCR beta repertoires from roughly 630 donors and added high-resolution HLA genotyping to study TCR occurrence patterns. Every repertoire in the discovery cohort had been generated on one and the same sequencing platform. High-throughput TCR immunosequencing, statistical association of individual TCRs with disease status, and machine learning were combined to predict cytomegalovirus infection status. About 300 gigabases of sequencing data and approximately 85 million unique TCR sequences were included in an early release covering 550 to 650 HLA-typed donors. Donor age, sex, ethnicity and CMV serostatus were collected together with the repertoire data. Using immunosequencing, the study profiled T cell repertoires from 500 to 800 subjects and related those repertoires to cytomegalovirus serostatus. Of the approximately 370 genotyped donors, more than 75% were placed in the genetic ancestry cluster associated with self-reported Caucasian donors. Typing coverage differed by locus: A, B, C, DRB1 and DQB1 were typed in about 629-640 donors, DQA1 in about 510, DPA1 in approximately 610, and DPB1 in around 440.

The paper's findings and limits, for the study overall: Across donors, most TCR sequences were observed very rarely, whereas some public TCRs were present in many individuals. In a later analysis, HLA-associated TCR beta chains showed more clonal expansion and lower generation probabilities than non-associated chains that were equally common. Some IMGT-functional V segments, including TRBV6-2 and TRBV6-3, could not be distinguished by the 87-base-pair reads and were therefore excluded. According to the authors, the approach could potentially be generalized to other disease states and immunological phenotypes. The study listed 150 to 200 TCR beta chains as associated with cytomegalovirus. A later analysis found that TCR association rates varied across HLA loci, with DRB1 alleles showing the most associated TCRs and HLA-C alleles the fewest. HLA typing was unavailable for some donors at each locus, so association tests used only the typed subset. According to a later genetic analysis, donors in an Asian-associated ancestry cluster had fewer N-insertions in productive TCRs than the roughly 670-donor mean. Broadly in line with IMGT annotations, most TCR beta V segments showed up in productive rearrangements about 87% or about 30% of the time in an earlier analysis of approximately 600 of the donors. Because counts were too low, more than 15 rarely observed V segments, including chromosome 9 orphons, were left out of the earlier analysis of some 640 of the donors. Strong co-occurrence of HLA alleles, especially DR and DQ, made assigning TCR associations to individual alleles difficult. A later analysis reported that several top co-occurrence clusters appeared linked to parvovirus B19, influenza, CMV and Epstein-Barr virus. The classifier was reported to diagnose cytomegalovirus status with high specificity and sensitivity in both the original cohort and the validation cohort. In a later analysis, most CMV-associated TCR beta chains were found to appear HLA-restricted, with HLA associations seemingly driven largely by CMV exposure. Specific HLA alleles were associated with 15,000 to 20,000 TCR beta sequences at a false discovery rate of 0.05 in a later analysis. A few of the identified cytomegalovirus-associated TCR beta chains were confirmed in vitro to be specific for cytomegalovirus antigens. An association between a missense DCLRE1C variant and V-gene and J-gene trimming of TCR beta chains was found in a later genetic analysis and replicated in an independent cohort. A further reported finding was that TCR beta sequences accurately predicted the HLA-A and HLA-B alleles for most subjects in the first cohort. The only immune exposure information available for the cohort was CMV serostatus. Sequencing depth was assumed to be roughly uniform across donors in the presence/absence analyses, though that assumption may not hold. A cluster of highly shared sequence variants was judged likely to be a technical artifact of the sequencing pipeline. Correlated functional status among segregating V segments might be attributable to linkage disequilibrium, but an unknown experimental factor could not be ruled out. The cohort was sequenced for TCR beta chains only, and without alpha or paired-chain data the features that could be detected were limited.

The germline V gene provides CDR1 MRHNA and CDR2 SNTAGT. V and J are truncated by 4 bases and 7 bases respectively, leaving an intervening sequence of 8 bases. The CDR3 contains 13 residues, cysteine and phenylalanine counted. Of the read, only the CDR3 DNA is kept; its 39 bases are in frame from base 1. The sequence joins TRBV6-4 to TRBJ1-6, with the D gene not clear enough to name. Sequencing was performed on PBMCs. This TCR was recovered from a man aged 25 to 40 in good health and CMV-seronegative. CDR3 loop: CASSVEGNSPLHF. The DNA is TGTGCCAGCAGTGTGGAGGGAAATTCACCCCTCCACTTT.